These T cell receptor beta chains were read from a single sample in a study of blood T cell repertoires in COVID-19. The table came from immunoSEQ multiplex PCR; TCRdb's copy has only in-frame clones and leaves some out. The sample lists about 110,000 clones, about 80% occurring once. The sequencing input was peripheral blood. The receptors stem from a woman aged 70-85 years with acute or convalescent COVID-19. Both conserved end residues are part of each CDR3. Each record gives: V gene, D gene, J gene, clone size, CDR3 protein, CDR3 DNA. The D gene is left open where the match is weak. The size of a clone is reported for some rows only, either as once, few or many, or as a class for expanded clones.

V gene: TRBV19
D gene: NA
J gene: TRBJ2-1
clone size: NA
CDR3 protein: CASSNTGGNNEQFF
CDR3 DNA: TGTGCCAGTAGCAACACCGGGGGTAACAATGAGCAGTTCTTC

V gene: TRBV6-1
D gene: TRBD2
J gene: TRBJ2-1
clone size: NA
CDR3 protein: CASSEWGTSGINEQFF
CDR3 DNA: TGTGCCAGCAGTGAGTGGGGGACTAGCGGGATTAATGAGCAGTTCTTC

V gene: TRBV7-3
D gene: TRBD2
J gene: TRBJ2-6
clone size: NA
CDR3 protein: CASSKEGTSGGTGANVLTF
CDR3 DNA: TGTGCCAGCAGCAAAGAGGGGACTAGCGGGGGGACCGGGGCCAACGTCCTGACTTTC

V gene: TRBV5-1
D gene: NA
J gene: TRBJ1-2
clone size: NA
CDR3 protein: CASSLEGFLGDGYTF
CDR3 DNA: TGCGCCAGCAGCCTGGAGGGTTTCTTAGGGGATGGCTACACCTTC

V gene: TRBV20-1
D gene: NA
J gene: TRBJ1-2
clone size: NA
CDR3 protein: CSAWGDYGYTF
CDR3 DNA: TGCAGTGCCTGGGGGGACTATGGCTACACCTTC

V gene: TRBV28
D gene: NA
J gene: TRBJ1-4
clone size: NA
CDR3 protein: CASGQGSEKLFF
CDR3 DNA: TGTGCCAGCGGGCAGGGGTCTGAAAAACTGTTTTTT

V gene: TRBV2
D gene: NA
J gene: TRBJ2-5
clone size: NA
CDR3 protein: CASSGGTQYF
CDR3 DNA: TGTGCCAGCAGCGGGGGGACCCAGTACTTC

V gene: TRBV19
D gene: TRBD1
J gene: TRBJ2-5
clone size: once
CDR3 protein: CASSIGTVQETQYF
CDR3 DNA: TGTGCCAGTAGTATCGGGACAGTCCAAGAGACCCAGTACTTC

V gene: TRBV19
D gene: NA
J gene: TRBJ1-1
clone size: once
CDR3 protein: CASSIGAGMNTEAFF
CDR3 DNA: TGTGCCAGTAGTATAGGGGCAGGCATGAACACTGAAGCTTTCTTT

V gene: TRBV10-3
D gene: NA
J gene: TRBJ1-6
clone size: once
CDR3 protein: CAISESRTSDSYNSPLHF
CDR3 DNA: TGTGCCATCAGTGAGTCCCGGACTAGCGACTCCTATAATTCACCCCTCCACTTT

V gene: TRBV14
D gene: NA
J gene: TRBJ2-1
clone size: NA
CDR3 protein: CASSQGLAYGGNEQFF
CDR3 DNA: TGTGCCAGCAGCCAAGGGCTAGCGTACGGGGGCAATGAGCAGTTCTTC

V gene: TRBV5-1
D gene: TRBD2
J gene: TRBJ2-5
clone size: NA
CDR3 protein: CASSPGSGGMETQYF
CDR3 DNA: TGCGCCAGCAGCCCCGGGAGCGGGGGGATGGAGACCCAGTACTTC

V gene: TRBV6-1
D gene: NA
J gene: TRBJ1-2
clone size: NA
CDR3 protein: CASSDGQPHNYGYTF
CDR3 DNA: TGTGCCAGCAGTGATGGACAGCCTCATAACTATGGCTACACCTTC

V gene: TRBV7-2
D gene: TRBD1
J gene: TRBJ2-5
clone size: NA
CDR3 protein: CASSFPGTGPSETQYF
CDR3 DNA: TGTGCCAGCAGCTTCCCTGGGACAGGTCCATCTGAGACCCAGTACTTC

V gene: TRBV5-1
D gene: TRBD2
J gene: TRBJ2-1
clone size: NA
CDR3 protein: CASTLTSGSIANEQFF
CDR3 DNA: TGCGCCAGCACTTTGACCAGCGGGAGTATCGCAAATGAGCAGTTCTTC

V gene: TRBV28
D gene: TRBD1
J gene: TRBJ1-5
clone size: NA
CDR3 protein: CASSTGATGYSNQPQHF
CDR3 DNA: TGTGCCAGCAGTACAGGGGCGACAGGGTATAGCAATCAGCCCCAGCATTTT

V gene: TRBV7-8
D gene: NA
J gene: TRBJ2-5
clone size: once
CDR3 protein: CASSPLRWGRTQYF
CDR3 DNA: TGTGCCAGCAGCCCGCTCCGCTGGGGCAGGACCCAGTACTTC

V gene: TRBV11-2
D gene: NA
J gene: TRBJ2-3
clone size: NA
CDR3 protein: CASSLVAGADTDTQYF
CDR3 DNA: TGTGCCAGCAGCTTAGTCGCGGGGGCTGACACAGATACGCAGTATTTT

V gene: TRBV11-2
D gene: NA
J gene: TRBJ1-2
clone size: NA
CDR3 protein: CASSTRTDTYYGYTF
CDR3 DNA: TGTGCCAGCAGCACCCGGACAGATACTTACTATGGCTACACCTTC

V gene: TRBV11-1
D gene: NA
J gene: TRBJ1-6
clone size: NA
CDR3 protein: CASSARTDSPLHF
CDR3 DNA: TGTGCCAGCAGCGCTAGGACAGATTCACCCCTCCACTTT

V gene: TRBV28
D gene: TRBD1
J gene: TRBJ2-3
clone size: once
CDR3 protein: CASSLRGGGDTQYF
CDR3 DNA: TGTGCCAGCAGTTTAAGAGGGGGCGGGGATACGCAGTATTTT

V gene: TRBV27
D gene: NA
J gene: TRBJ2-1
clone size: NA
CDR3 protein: CASSRLGPEGHEQFF
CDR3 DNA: TGTGCCAGCAGCCGACTGGGCCCGGAGGGTCATGAGCAGTTCTTC

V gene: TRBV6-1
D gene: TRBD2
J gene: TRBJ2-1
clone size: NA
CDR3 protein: CASSASSGQSSYNEQFF
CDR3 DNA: TGTGCCAGCAGTGCTTCTAGCGGGCAAAGCTCCTACAATGAGCAGTTCTTC

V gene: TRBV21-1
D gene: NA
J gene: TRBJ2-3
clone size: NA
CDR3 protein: CASSKVPHQPSADTQYF
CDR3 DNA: TGTGCCAGCAGCAAAGTCCCCCACCAACCCTCTGCGGATACGCAGTATTTT

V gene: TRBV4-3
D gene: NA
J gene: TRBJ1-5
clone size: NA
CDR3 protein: CASSQDGRVDQPQHF
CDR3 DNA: TGCGCCAGCAGCCAAGACGGCAGGGTGGATCAGCCCCAGCATTTT

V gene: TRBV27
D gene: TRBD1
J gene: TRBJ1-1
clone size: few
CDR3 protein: CASSSIDRVPEAFF
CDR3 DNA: TGTGCCAGCAGTTCTATCGACAGGGTCCCTGAAGCTTTCTTT

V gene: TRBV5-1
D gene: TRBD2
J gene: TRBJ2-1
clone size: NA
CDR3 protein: CASTDGLAGRRGEQFF
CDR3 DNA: TGCGCCAGCACCGATGGACTAGCGGGAAGAAGGGGTGAGCAGTTCTTC

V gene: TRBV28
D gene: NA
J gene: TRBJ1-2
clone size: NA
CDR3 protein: CASSQTGLSGYTF
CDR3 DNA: TGTGCCAGCAGTCAAACAGGTCTCAGTGGCTACACCTTC

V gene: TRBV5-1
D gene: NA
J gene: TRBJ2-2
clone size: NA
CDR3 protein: CASSQTGISNTGELFF
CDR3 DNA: TGCGCCAGCAGCCAAACAGGGATCTCGAACACCGGGGAGCTGTTTTTT